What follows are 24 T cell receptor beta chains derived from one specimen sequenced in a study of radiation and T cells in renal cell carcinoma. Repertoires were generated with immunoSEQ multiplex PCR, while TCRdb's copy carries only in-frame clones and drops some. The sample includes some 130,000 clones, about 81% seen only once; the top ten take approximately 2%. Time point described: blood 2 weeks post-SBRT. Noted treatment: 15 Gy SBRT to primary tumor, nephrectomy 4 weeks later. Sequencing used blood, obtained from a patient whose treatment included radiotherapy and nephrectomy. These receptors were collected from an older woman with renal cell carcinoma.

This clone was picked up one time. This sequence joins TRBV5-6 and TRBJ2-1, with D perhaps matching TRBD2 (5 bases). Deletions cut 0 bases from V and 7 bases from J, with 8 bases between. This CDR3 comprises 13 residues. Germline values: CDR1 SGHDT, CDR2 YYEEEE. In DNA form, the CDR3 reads TGTGCCAGCAGCTTGGCCAGGACTAATGAGCAGTTCTTC. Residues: CASSLARTNEQFF.

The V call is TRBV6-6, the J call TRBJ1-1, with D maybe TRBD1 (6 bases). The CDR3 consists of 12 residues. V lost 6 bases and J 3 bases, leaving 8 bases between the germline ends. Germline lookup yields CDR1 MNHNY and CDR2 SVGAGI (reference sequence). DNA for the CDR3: TGTGCCAGCAGAAGACAGGACACTGAAGCTTTCTTT. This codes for CASRRQDTEAFF.

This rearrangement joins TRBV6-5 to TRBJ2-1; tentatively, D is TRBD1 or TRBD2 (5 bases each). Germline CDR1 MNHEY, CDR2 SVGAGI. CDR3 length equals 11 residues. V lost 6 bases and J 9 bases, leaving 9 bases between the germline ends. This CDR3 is CASRFGTEQFF. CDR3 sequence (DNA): TGTGCCAGCAGATTCGGGACTGAGCAGTTCTTC.

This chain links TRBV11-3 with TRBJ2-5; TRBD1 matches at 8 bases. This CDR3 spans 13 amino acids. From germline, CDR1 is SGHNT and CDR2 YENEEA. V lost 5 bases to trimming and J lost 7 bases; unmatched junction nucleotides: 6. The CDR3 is CASSPDRASTQYF. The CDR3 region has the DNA TGTGCCAGCAGCCCGGACAGGGCCTCGACCCAGTACTTC.

CDR3 amino acids: CASTPGQDYGYTF. DNA of the CDR3: TGTGCCAGCACTCCGGGACAGGACTATGGCTACACCTTC. The chain uses TRBV6-1 and TRBJ1-2, with 8 bases lining up with TRBD1. CDR1 is MNHNS, CDR2 SASEGT, per germline. This CDR3 is built from 13 residues. V was pared by 7 bases and J by 3 bases, with 4 bases of the junction left unmatched.

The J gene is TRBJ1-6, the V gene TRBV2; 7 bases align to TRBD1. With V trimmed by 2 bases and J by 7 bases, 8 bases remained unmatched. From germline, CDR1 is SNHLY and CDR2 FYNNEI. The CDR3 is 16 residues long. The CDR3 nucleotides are TGTGCCAGCAGTGAAAGGGGGCAGGACTCGAATTCACCCCTCCACTTT. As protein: CASSERGQDSNSPLHF.

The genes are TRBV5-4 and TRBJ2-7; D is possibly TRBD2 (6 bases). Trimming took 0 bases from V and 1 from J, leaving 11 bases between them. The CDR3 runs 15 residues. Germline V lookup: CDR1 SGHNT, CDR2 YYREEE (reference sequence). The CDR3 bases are TGTGCCAGCAGCTTGGGGCGGGGCCAATCCTACGAGCAGTACTTC. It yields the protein CASSLGRGQSYEQYF.

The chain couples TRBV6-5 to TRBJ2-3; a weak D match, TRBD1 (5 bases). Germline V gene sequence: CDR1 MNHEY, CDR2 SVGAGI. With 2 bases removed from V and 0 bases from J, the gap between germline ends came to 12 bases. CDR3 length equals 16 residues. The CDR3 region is CASSYNSRGSTDTQYF. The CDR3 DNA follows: TGTGCCAGCAGTTACAATAGTAGGGGTAGCACAGATACGCAGTATTTT.

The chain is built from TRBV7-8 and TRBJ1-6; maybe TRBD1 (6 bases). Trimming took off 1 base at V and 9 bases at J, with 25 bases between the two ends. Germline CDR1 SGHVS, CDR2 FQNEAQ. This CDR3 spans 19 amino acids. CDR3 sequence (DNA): TGTGCCAGCAGCTTAGATTCGTCGTTCGGGGGCGTACGAGGTTCACCCCTCCACTTT. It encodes CASSLDSSFGGVRGSPLHF.

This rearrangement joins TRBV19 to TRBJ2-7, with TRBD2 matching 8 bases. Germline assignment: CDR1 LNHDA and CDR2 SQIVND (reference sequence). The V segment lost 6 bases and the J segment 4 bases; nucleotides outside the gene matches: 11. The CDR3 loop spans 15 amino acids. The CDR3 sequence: CASSEAASGWYEQYF. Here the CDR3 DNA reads TGTGCCAGTAGCGAGGCGGCTAGCGGGTGGTACGAGCAGTACTTC.

Here the CDR3 DNA reads TGTGCCAGCAGCACGACAGGGAAGGGGAACACTGAAGCTTTCTTT. Translating it yields CASSTTGKGNTEAFF. This chain joins TRBV7-3 and TRBJ1-1; 7 bases align to TRBD1. Looked up from germline, CDR1 is SGHTA and CDR2 is FQGTGA. The CDR3 runs 15 residues. The V and J ends lost 5 bases and 1 base, in that order; junction bases with no gene match: 7. The full variable domain, in which reference TRBV7-3 and TRBJ1-1 provide the parts outside the CDR3, is GAGVSQTPSNKVTEKGKYVELRCDPISGHTALYWYRQSLGQGPEFLIYFQGTGAADDSGLPNDRFFAVRPEGSVSTLKIQRTERGDSAVYLCASSTTGKGNTEAFFGQGTRLTVV.

The CDR3 spells CSVEGYQETQYF. The CDR3 region has the DNA TGCAGCGTTGAAGGGTACCAAGAGACCCAGTACTTC. The chain combines TRBV29-1 with TRBJ2-5; D ambiguous. The CDR3 length is 12 residues. Germline CDR1 and CDR2: SQVTM and ANQGSEA. Trimming stripped 1 base from V and 0 bases from J, with 3 bases between. The full variable domain, with the rest looked up from reference TRBV29-1 and TRBJ2-5, is SAVISQKPSRDICQRGTSLTIQCQVDSQVTMMFWYRQQPGQSLTLIATANQGSEATYESGFVIDKFPISRPNLTFSTLTVSNMSPEDSSIYLCSVEGYQETQYFGPGTRLLVL.

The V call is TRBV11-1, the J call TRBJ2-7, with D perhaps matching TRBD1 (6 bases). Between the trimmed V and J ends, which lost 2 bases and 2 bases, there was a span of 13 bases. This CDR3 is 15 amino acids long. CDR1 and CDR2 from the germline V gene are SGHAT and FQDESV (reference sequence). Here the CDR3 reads CASSLSDSPAYEQYF. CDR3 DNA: TGTGCCAGCAGCTTATCGGACAGTCCTGCCTACGAGCAGTACTTC.

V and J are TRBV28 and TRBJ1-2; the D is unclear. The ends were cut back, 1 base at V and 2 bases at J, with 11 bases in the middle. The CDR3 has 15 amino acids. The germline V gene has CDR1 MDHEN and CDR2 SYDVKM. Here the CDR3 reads CASSLFTGWNYGYTF. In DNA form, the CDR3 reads TGTGCCAGCAGTTTATTTACGGGGTGGAACTATGGCTACACCTTC.

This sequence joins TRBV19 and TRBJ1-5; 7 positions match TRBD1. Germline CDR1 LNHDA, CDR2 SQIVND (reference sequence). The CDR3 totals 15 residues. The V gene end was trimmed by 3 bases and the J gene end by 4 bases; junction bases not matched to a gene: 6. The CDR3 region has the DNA TGTGCCAGTAGTATCGGACAGGCGCCTAATCAGCCCCAGCATTTT. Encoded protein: CASSIGQAPNQPQHF.

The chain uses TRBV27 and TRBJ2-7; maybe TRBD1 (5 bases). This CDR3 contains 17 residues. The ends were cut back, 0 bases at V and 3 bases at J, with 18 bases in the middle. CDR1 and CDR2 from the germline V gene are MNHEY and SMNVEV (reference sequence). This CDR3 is CASSLSVGQKGFYEQYF. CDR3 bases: TGTGCCAGCAGTTTATCGGTAGGGCAGAAGGGGTTCTACGAGCAGTACTTC.

Here the CDR3 reads CASSVGQGAGSGNTIYF. CDR3 coding DNA: TGTGCCAGCAGCGTAGGGCAGGGGGCAGGCTCTGGAAACACCATATATTTT. The chain employs TRBV9 and TRBJ1-3, with 8 bases that match TRBD1. This CDR3 spans 17 amino acids. Trimming at V came to 0 bases and at J to 0 bases, leaving 5 bases not matched to a gene. The germline gives CDR1 SGDLS, CDR2 YYNGEE.

The CDR3 region has the DNA TGCGCCAGCAGTGAGGCACAGCCTAATGAAAAACTGTTTTTT. It encodes CASSEAQPNEKLFF. The chain uses TRBV10-2 and TRBJ1-4, with D uncertain. Trimming left V 2 bases short and J 3 bases short, with 7 bases between. CDR3 length: 14 residues. CDR1 is WSHSY and CDR2 is SAAADI in the germline V gene.

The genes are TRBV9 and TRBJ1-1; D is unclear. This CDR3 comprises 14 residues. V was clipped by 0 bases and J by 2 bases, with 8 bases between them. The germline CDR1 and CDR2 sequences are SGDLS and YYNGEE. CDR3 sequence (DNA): TGTGCCAGCAGCGTAGTTCCAGACAACACTGAAGCTTTCTTT. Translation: CASSVVPDNTEAFF.

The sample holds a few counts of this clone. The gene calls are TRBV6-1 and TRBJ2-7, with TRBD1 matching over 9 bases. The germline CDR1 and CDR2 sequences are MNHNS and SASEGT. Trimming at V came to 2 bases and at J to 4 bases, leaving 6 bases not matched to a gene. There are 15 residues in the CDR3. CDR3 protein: CASSETETGGYEQYF. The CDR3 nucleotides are TGTGCCAGCAGTGAAACGGAGACAGGGGGATACGAGCAGTACTTC.

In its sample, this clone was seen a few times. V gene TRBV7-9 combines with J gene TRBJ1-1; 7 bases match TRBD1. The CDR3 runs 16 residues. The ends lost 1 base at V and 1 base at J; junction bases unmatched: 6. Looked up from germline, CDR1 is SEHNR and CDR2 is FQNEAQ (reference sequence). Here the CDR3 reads CASSLDRDRPNTEAFF. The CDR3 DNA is TGTGCCAGCAGCTTAGACCGGGACAGACCGAACACTGAAGCTTTCTTT.

In nucleotides, the CDR3 is TGTGCCAGCAGCTTGGGTTGGTCCAGGGTAGCTGAAAAACTGTTTTTT. Translating it yields CASSLGWSRVAEKLFF. The chain joins TRBV5-5 to TRBJ1-4; D might be TRBD1 (5 bases). Trimming took off 0 bases at V and 7 bases at J, with 16 bases between the two ends. Germline CDR1 reads SGHKS; CDR2 reads YYEKEE (reference sequence). The CDR3 consists of 16 residues. Using reference TRBV5-5 and TRBJ1-4 for the parts outside the CDR3, the full variable domain is DAGVTQSPTHLIKTRGQQVTLRCSPISGHKSVSWYQQVLGQGPQFIFQYYEKEERGRGNFPDRFSARQFPNYSSELNVNALLLGDSALYLCASSLGWSRVAEKLFFGSGTQLSVL.

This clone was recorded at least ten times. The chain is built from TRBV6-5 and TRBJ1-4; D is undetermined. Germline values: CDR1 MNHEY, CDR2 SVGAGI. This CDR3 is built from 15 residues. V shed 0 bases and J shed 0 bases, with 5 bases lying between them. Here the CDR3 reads CASSYSAATNEKLFF. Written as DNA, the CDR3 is TGTGCCAGCAGTTACTCTGCAGCAACTAATGAAAAACTGTTTTTT.

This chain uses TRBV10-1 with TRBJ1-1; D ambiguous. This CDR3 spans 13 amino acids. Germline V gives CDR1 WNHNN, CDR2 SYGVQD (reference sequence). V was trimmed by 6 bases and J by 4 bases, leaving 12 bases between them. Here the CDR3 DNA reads TGCGCCAGCAGCCGCGACGAGGGCACTGAAGCTTTCTTT. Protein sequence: CASSRDEGTEAFF.